This T cell receptor (beta chain) was sequenced for a study of T-cell memory formation after mild COVID-19. Study findings and constraints: Most CD4+ clones that shrank were in CM and EM, while CD8+ ones turned up in EMRA.

The CDR3 totals 12 residues. The germline V gene has CDR1 SEHNR and CDR2 FQNEAQ (reference sequence). V was clipped by 5 bases and J by 12 bases, with 11 bases between them. Of note for this clonotype: As yet, its antigen is unknown.

TCRdb analysed the 5' RACE reads with MiXCR anew, one entry per CDR3 protein. Altogether some 300,000 distinct CDR3 sequences are present, roughly a fifth being singletons, with the ten largest covering around 21%. The chain recombines TRBV7-9 with TRBJ1-6; D is undetermined. The receptor was isolated from a man between 18 and 35 years old who had mild COVID-19 (a few samples of this study predate the infection). Cell type and time point are not known. Sequences were obtained from PBMCs or a T cell subset sorted from them (not recorded which). This CDR3 is CASSLDTLPLHF. As DNA, the CDR3 is TGTGCCAGCAGCCTTGACACCTTACCCCTCCACTTT.